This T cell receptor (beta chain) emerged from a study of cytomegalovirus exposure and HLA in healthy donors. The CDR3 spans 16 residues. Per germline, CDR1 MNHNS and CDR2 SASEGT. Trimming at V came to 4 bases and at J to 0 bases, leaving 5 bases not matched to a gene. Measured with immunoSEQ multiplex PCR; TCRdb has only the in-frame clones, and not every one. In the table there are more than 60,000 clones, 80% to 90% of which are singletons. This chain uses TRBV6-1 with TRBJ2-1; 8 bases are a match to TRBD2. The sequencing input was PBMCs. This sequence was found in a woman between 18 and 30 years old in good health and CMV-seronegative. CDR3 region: CASSGLAGSSYNEQFF. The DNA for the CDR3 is TGTGCCAGCAGTGGCCTAGCGGGCAGCTCCTACAATGAGCAGTTCTTC.